The entry that follows covers one TCR beta chain sequence. The CDR3 covers 15 residues. The V and J ends lost 3 bases and 2 bases respectively, with 14 bases between them. Germline-derived CDR1 and CDR2 are GTSNPN and SVGIG (reference sequence). This sample was included in a study of CD8 T cell repertoires and HIV-1 epitope variants. The protocol was immunoSEQ multiplex PCR, while the TCRdb copy is restricted to in-frame clones and leaves out a portion. Here the sample spans about 95,000 clones, roughly 80% being singletons. The sequencing sample was made of uncultured baseline CD8+ T cells from peripheral blood mononuclear cells (PBMCs). J is TRBJ2-1 and V is TRBV30; possible D gene TRBD1, 5 bases. This TCR was recovered from a male donor with HIV. CDR3 sequence (DNA): TGTGCCTGGAGCCGACAAGGGGTTACCTACAATGAGCAGTTCTTC. Translation: CAWSRQGVTYNEQFF.